Below are 2 T cell receptor beta chains sequenced from a single sample in a study of blood T cell repertoires in COVID-19. Clones were read by immunoSEQ multiplex PCR, and TCRdb kept only the in-frame ones, dropping some. The table includes about 270,000 clones, approximately 91% detected once. The specimen was peripheral blood. The receptors were sampled from a man aged 50 to 60 with acute or convalescent COVID-19.

This chain uses TRBV5-4 with TRBJ2-7, with D maybe TRBD2 (5 bases). Germline-derived CDR1 and CDR2 are SGHNT and YYREEE (reference sequence). The CDR3 length is 15 residues. V was trimmed by 2 bases and J by 3 bases, leaving 15 bases between them. The CDR3 DNA reads as TGTGCCAGCAGCTTAGGAGGCCCCACCATCTACGAGCAGTACTTC. This encodes CASSLGGPTIYEQYF.

V is TRBV6-5 and J is TRBJ1-5; D perhaps matches TRBD1 (5 bases). Germline V gene lookup returns CDR1 MNHEY and CDR2 SVGAGI. The CDR3 length is 14 residues. V lost 7 bases, J lost 4 bases, and 14 bases lay in between. The DNA for the CDR3 is TGTGCCAGCACCACTACAGGTTCAAATCAGCCCCAGCATTTT. The encoded protein is CASTTTGSNQPQHF.